The sequence of this T cell receptor (beta chain) was determined in a study of response to subunit inactivated influenza vaccine. The study's findings and limits: It was the authors' suggestion that each seasonal influenza vaccination recruits few new T cells.

TCRdb analysed the RT-PCR reads with MiXCR anew, one entry per CDR3 protein. The sample includes about 830,000 distinct CDR3 sequences, around a sixth of them seen just once. This clonotype was seen at least ten times. Antigen specificity is unknown. V dropped 2 bases and J dropped 11 bases, with 10 bases sitting between them. The CDR3 extends over 11 amino acids. CDR1 DFQATT and CDR2 SNEGSKA come from the germline V gene (reference sequence). J is TRBJ2-1 and V is TRBV20-1; D not resolved. Sequenced material: PBMCs from blood, taken 4 to 6 days after vaccination. The TCR originated in a man aged 45 to 65 who received an inactivated influenza vaccine. This chain's CDR3 is CSARTRSQQFF. CDR3 nucleotide sequence: TGCAGTGCTAGAACCAGGTCCCAGCAGTTCTTC.